What follows is one TCR beta chain and its context. Its target is unknown. These data belong to a study of T cell repertoires in ileal Crohn's disease. Study-level information: The M0 sample came from the inflamed ileal portion of the resected specimen. Study-wide results and limits: High-frequency clones were more common in sorted CD8 than CD4 cells. Every patient over 26.8% clonality showed endoscopic recurrence.

Here immunoSEQ multiplex PCR was the method, and the copy in TCRdb shows in-frame clones only, minus some. The table includes some 16,000 clones, about 92% detected once. Time point specified: inflamed ileum from the surgical specimen. CDR1 and CDR2 (germline): SGHAT, FQNNGV. This CDR3 comprises 14 residues. V was shortened by 1 base and J by 0 bases, with 6 bases between the two germline ends. The sample was ileal tissue. This TCR derives from an adult with Crohn's disease. This chain joins TRBV11-2 and TRBJ1-1; D may be TRBD1 (6 bases). CDR3 loop: CASSLGQVNTEAFF. Here the CDR3 DNA reads TGTGCCAGCAGCTTAGGACAGGTGAACACTGAAGCTTTCTTT.